This entry lists 23 T cell receptor beta chains sequenced from one sample in a study of blood T cell repertoires in COVID-19. The table came from immunoSEQ multiplex PCR; TCRdb's copy has only in-frame clones and leaves some out. The sample holds around 170,000 clones; 81% are singletons and the top ten take approximately 12%. The sequenced sample consisted of peripheral blood. Every receptor here comes from a woman of 80 years or more with COVID-19, enrolled during active disease.

The chain is built from TRBV6-5 and TRBJ2-3, with 10 nucleotides matching TRBD1. The germline V gene has CDR1 MNHEY and CDR2 SVGAGI. The CDR3 runs 15 residues. With V trimmed by 9 bases and J by 4 bases, 10 bases remained unmatched. CDR3 coding DNA: TGTGCCAGGCAACGGGACAGGGGCATGTCAGATACGCAGTATTTT. Translated: CARQRDRGMSDTQYF.

The rearrangement links TRBV18 to TRBJ1-4; TRBD1 agrees at 9 bases. CDR1 is KGHSH and CDR2 is LQKENI in the germline V gene. The CDR3 covers 16 residues. With 6 bases clipped from V and 4 bases from J, the junction kept 9 bases outside the gene matches. The CDR3 region is CASSPRQGDDNEKLFF. The CDR3 coding sequence is TGTGCCAGCTCGCCTAGACAGGGGGATGATAATGAAAAACTGTTTTTT.

V is TRBV15 and J is TRBJ2-5; 14 nucleotides agree with TRBD2. V was clipped by 5 bases and J by 4 bases; unmatched bases: 9. The germline CDR1 and CDR2 sequences are LNHNV and YYDKDF (reference sequence). The CDR3 totals 17 residues. The CDR3 region is CATSAQPGLAGAETQYF. Here the CDR3 DNA reads TGTGCCACCAGCGCCCAACCGGGACTAGCGGGAGCAGAGACCCAGTACTTC.

The chain has TRBV21-1 and TRBJ2-7; the D segment call TRBD2 is taken from the table without a DNA check. TRBV21-1 is termed a pseudogene. This CDR3 is built from 18 residues. Here the CDR3 reads CASSFGTSGGKSSYEQYF. In DNA, the CDR3 is TGTGCCAGCAGCTTTGGGACTAGCGGGGGAAAGAGCTCCTACGAGCAGTACTTC.

The chain has TRBV7-8 and TRBJ1-5; the D is unclear. The CDR3 spans 13 residues. CDR1 and CDR2 from the germline V gene are SGHVS and FQNEAQ. V lost 1 base and J 2 bases, leaving 3 bases between the germline ends. CDR3 in amino acids: CASSLVGNQPQHF. DNA of the CDR3: TGTGCCAGCAGCTTAGTAGGCAATCAGCCCCAGCATTTT.

J is TRBJ1-6 and V is TRBV5-4; 9 bases fit TRBD1. Germline V lookup: CDR1 SGHNT, CDR2 YYREEE (reference sequence). This CDR3 has 16 residues. Germline trimming cut 0 bases from V and 11 bases from J; bases unmatched to any gene: 9. The CDR3 here is CASSLDGRQGVTPLHF. The DNA of the CDR3 is TGTGCCAGCAGCTTGGATGGGCGACAGGGGGTAACACCCCTCCACTTT.

The V and J genes are TRBV5-6 and TRBJ2-2, with 8 bases lining up with TRBD1. V was clipped by 6 bases and J by 9 bases; unmatched bases: 7. CDR1 and CDR2 (germline): SGHDT, YYEEEE. This CDR3 contains 13 residues. CDR3 in amino acids: CASTWTGTRELFF. CDR3 DNA: TGTGCCAGCACCTGGACAGGGACCAGGGAGCTGTTTTTT.

The gene calls are TRBV28 and TRBJ2-7; 9 nucleotides match TRBD1. The trim removed 2 bases at V and 4 bases at J, leaving 6 bases unmatched. Germline V gene data show CDR1 as MDHEN and CDR2 as SYDVKM. The CDR3 covers 15 residues. CDR3 coding DNA: TGTGCCAGCAGTTTAGAGGACAGGGGACTGTACGAGCAGTACTTC. Protein product: CASSLEDRGLYEQYF.

The chain employs TRBV7-8 and TRBJ1-5; 8 bases are a match to TRBD1. The germline gives CDR1 SGHVS, CDR2 FQNEAQ. The CDR3 is made up of 20 amino acids. J gave up 7 bases and V 2 bases, and 22 bases lay outside the gene matches. The CDR3 is CASSLLGASEDRARGQPQHF. DNA of the CDR3: TGTGCCAGCAGCTTATTGGGGGCTAGTGAGGACAGGGCCCGGGGGCAGCCCCAGCATTTT.

J is TRBJ1-6 and V is TRBV4-1; D ambiguous. There are 13 residues in the CDR3. The V and J ends lost 0 bases and 8 bases respectively, with 5 bases between them. From germline, CDR1 is MGHRA and CDR2 YSYEKL. CDR3 bases: TGCGCCAGCAGCCAAGATTTAGATTCACCCCTCCACTTT. Its protein product is CASSQDLDSPLHF.

The chain uses TRBV19 and TRBJ2-1, with TRBD2 matching 13 bases. Per the germline V gene, CDR1 is LNHDA and CDR2 is SQIVND (reference sequence). The junction had 2 bases not matched to a gene; V was cut back by 4 bases and J by 5 bases. The CDR3 has 15 residues. Here the CDR3 reads CASSTGTSGNNEQFF. Here the CDR3 DNA reads TGTGCCAGTAGTACGGGGACTAGCGGGAACAATGAGCAGTTCTTC.

This rearrangement joins TRBV6-5 to TRBJ1-5; D is uncertain. The CDR3 spans 12 residues. Trimming took off 6 bases at V and 3 bases at J, with 6 bases between the two ends. Germline V gene sequence: CDR1 MNHEY, CDR2 SVGAGI. For the CDR3, the DNA is TGTGCCAGCAGACAGATCAATCAGCCCCAGCATTTT. Its translation is CASRQINQPQHF.

The chain recombines TRBV20-1 with TRBJ2-3; D may be TRBD2 (5 bases). The CDR3 length is 12 residues. Germline loops: CDR1 DFQATT, CDR2 SNEGSKA (reference sequence). Trimming shortened V by 5 bases and J by 6 bases, and 12 bases separated the two germline ends. The CDR3 loop is CSAGGSTDTQYF. In DNA, the CDR3 is TGCAGTGCTGGTGGGAGTACCGATACGCAGTATTTT.

The V and J genes are TRBV5-4 and TRBJ2-4, with 10 bases aligning to TRBD2. The CDR3 totals 16 residues. Germline trimming cut 4 bases from V and 4 bases from J; bases unmatched to any gene: 8. The germline V gene encodes CDR1 SGHNT and CDR2 YYREEE (reference sequence). The CDR3: CASSPPSSGGKNIQYF. CDR3 in DNA: TGTGCCAGCAGCCCACCCTCTAGCGGGGGAAAAAACATTCAGTACTTC.

This clone has a handful of counts. In the same sample, other DNA sequences code for this CDR3. This chain connects TRBV5-8 to TRBJ1-5; the match to TRBD1 covers 10 bases. With V trimmed by 0 bases and J by 2 bases, 5 bases remained unmatched. Germline-derived CDR1 and CDR2 are SGHTS and YDEGEE. This CDR3 has 17 residues. This CDR3 is CASSLEGTGDGNQPQHF. In DNA form, the CDR3 reads TGTGCCAGCAGCTTGGAAGGGACAGGGGATGGCAATCAGCCCCAGCATTTT.

As concerns this clone: Other DNA sequences in this specimen translate into the identical CDR3. This chain connects TRBV27 to TRBJ2-1; D possibly corresponds to TRBD1 (6 bases). Germline V lookup: CDR1 MNHEY, CDR2 SMNVEV (reference sequence). Trimming took off 3 bases at V and 0 bases at J, with 9 bases between the two ends. The CDR3 is 15 amino acids. The CDR3 DNA sequence: TGTGCCAGCAGTTTTACAGGGTCCTCCTACAATGAGCAGTTCTTC. The encoded protein is CASSFTGSSYNEQFF.

This rearrangement joins TRBV28 to TRBJ2-5; 13 bases line up with TRBD2. This CDR3 has 16 residues. CDR1 and CDR2 from the germline V gene are MDHEN and SYDVKM. The V gene end was trimmed by 6 bases and the J gene end by 1 base; junction bases not matched to a gene: 5. The CDR3 coding sequence is TGTGCCAGCAGCTGGGGACTAGCGGGAAGCCAAGAGACCCAGTACTTC. Translation gives CASSWGLAGSQETQYF.

CDR3 residues: CASSAGDRTIGYTF. The CDR3 nucleotides read TGTGCCAGCAGCGCTGGGGACAGGACCATTGGCTACACCTTC. The chain couples TRBV9 to TRBJ1-2; 8 positions match TRBD1. Looked up from germline, CDR1 is SGDLS and CDR2 is YYNGEE. The V gene end was trimmed by 3 bases and the J gene end by 7 bases; junction bases not matched to a gene: 8. The CDR3 consists of 14 residues.

In this sample, this clone turned up a few times. The CDR3 nucleotides read TGTGCCAGCGGGGGACAGGGGACCTACGAGCAGTACTTC. This translates into CASGGQGTYEQYF. The V gene is TRBV2, the J gene TRBJ2-7, with 10 positions matching TRBD1. Trimming removed 8 bases from V and 2 bases from J; junction bases left unmatched: 3. Germline CDR1 reads SNHLY; CDR2 reads FYNNEI. CDR3 size: 13 residues.

This chain uses TRBV11-2 with TRBJ1-2; TRBD1 is a possible D gene (5 bases). V lost 0 bases and J lost 7, with 12 bases in between. The CDR3 consists of 14 residues. Germline values: CDR1 SGHAT, CDR2 FQNNGV. The CDR3 coding sequence is TGTGCCAGCAGCTTAGATGTGGGGCTCAGTGGCTACACCTTC. As protein: CASSLDVGLSGYTF.

The chain employs TRBV4-3 and TRBJ1-5; 7 bases match TRBD1. Germline V gene data show CDR1 as LGHNA and CDR2 as YSLEER. The CDR3 extends over 13 amino acids. The J segment lost 7 bases and the V segment lost 2 bases, leaving 2 bases of the junction unmatched. CDR3 in amino acids: CASSQTQGQPQHF. The CDR3 coding sequence is TGCGCCAGCAGCCAAACACAGGGGCAGCCCCAGCATTTT.

The genes are TRBV18 and TRBJ1-2; 8 bases fit TRBD1. Trimming took 3 bases from V and 8 from J; bases not matched to a gene: 11. Germline loops: CDR1 KGHSH, CDR2 LQKENI. The length of the CDR3 is 15 residues. The CDR3 nucleotides are TGTGCCAGCTCACCGGGCTCAGGGGGCTCGGGGGGCTACACCTTC. It encodes CASSPGSGGSGGYTF.

V usage is TRBV6-5 and J usage is TRBJ2-7; 7 bases are shared with TRBD2. The CDR3 consists of 13 residues. Germline trimming cut 10 bases from V and 0 bases from J; bases unmatched to any gene: 6. Per the germline V gene, CDR1 is MNHEY and CDR2 is SVGAGI. The CDR3 loop reads CAIAGTTSYEQYF. The CDR3 coding sequence is TGTGCCATCGCCGGGACTACCTCCTACGAGCAGTACTTC.